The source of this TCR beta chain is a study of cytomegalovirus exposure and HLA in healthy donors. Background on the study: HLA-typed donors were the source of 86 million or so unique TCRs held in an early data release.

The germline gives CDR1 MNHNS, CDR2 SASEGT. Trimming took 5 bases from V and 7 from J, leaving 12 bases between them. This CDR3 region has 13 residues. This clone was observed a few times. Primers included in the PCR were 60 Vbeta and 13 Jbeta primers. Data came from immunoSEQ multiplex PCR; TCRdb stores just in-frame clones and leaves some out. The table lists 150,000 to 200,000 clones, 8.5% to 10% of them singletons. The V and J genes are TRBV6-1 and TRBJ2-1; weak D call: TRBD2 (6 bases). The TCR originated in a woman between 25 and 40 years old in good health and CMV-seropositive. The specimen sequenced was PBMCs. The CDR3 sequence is CASSSGRQNEQFF. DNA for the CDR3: TGTGCCAGCAGTTCCGGGAGACAGAATGAGCAGTTCTTC.